Below, one T cell receptor beta chain is given with its context. Its antigen remains unknown. Data came from immunoSEQ multiplex PCR; TCRdb stores just in-frame clones and leaves some out. This sample has about 22,000 clones, with approximately 83% found just once. This sample is drawn from a study of EBV T-cell therapy then PD-1 blockade in nasopharyngeal carcinoma. In germline, CDR1 is LGHDT, CDR2 YNNKEL (reference sequence). This CDR3 is 15 amino acids long. V was cut by 4 bases and J by 1 base, with 13 bases left in between. Treatment specified: AdE1-LMPpoly-expanded autologous EBV-specific T-cell therapy followed by anti-PD-1 nivolumab.

This sequence was found in a man aged 40-55 years with nasopharyngeal carcinoma. Sequencing used CD8+ T cells from blood, obtained at day -245 from a patient whose treatment included autologous EBV-specific T cells and nivolumab. The rearrangement links TRBV3-1 (or the pseudogene TRBV3-2) to TRBJ1-2; D remains unclear. The CDR3 sequence is CASSPWADLNYGYTF. In nucleotides, the CDR3 is TGTGCCAGCAGCCCCTGGGCCGACCTTAACTATGGCTACACCTTC.